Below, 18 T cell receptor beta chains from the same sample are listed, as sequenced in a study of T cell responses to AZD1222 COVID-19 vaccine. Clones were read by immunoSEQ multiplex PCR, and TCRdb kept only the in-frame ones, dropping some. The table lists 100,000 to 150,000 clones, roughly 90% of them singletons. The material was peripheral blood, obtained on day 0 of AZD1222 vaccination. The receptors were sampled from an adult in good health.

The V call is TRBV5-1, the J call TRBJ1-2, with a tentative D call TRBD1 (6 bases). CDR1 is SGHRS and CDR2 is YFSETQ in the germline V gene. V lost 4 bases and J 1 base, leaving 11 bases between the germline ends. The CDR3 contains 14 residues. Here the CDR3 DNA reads TGCGCCAGCAGCCCAGAGGGGGTTAACTATGGCTACACCTTC. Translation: CASSPEGVNYGYTF.

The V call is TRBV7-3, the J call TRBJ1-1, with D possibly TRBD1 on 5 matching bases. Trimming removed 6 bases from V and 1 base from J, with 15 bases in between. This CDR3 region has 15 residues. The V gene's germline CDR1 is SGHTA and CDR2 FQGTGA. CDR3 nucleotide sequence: TGTGCCAGCAGTCTCCTAGGGGCAGGGAACACTGAAGCTTTCTTT. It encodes CASSLLGAGNTEAFF.

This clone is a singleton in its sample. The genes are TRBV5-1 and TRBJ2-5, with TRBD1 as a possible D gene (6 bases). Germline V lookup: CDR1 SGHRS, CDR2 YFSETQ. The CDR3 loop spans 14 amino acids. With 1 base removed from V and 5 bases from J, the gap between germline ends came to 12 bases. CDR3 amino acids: CASSLRPGAETQYF. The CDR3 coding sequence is TGCGCCAGCAGCTTGCGGCCAGGGGCCGAGACCCAGTACTTC.

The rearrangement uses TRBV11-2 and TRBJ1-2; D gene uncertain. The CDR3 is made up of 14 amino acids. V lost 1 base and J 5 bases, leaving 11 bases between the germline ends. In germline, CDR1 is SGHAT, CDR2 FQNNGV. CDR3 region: CASSLGPGDYGYTF. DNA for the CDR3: TGTGCCAGCAGCTTAGGGCCTGGGGATTATGGCTACACCTTC. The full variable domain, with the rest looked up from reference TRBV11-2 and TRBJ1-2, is EAGVAQSPRYKIIEKRQSVAFWCNPISGHATLYWYQQILGQGPKLLIQFQNNGVVDDSQLPKDRFSAERLKGVDSTLKIQPAKLEDSAVYLCASSLGPGDYGYTFGSGTRLTVV.

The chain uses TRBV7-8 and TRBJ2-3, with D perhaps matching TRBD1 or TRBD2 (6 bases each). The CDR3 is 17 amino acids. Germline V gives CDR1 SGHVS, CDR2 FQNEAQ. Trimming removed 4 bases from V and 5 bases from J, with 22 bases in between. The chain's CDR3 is CASSSSGTGAGGDTQYF. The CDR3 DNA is TGTGCCAGCAGCTCGTCTGGGACGGGGGCCGGGGGAGATACGCAGTATTTT.

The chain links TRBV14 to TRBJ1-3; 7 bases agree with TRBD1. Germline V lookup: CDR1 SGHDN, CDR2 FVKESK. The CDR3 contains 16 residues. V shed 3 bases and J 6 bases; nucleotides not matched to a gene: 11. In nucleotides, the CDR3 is TGTGCCAGCAGCCACCTCGGGGCGGGACAGAAAAACACCATATATTTT. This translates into CASSHLGAGQKNTIYF.

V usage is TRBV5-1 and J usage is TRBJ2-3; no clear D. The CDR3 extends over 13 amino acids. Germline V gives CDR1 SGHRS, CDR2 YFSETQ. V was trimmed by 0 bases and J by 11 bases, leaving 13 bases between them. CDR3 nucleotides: TGCGCCAGCAGCTTGGGGTCTGTTGCGGAGCAGTATTTT. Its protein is CASSLGSVAEQYF.

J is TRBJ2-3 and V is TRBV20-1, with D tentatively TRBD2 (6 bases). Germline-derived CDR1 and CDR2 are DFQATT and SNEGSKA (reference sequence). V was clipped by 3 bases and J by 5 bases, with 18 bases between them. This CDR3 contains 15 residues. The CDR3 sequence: CSASLQRGTVDTQYF. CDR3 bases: TGCAGTGCTAGTCTCCAACGGGGGACGGTAGATACGCAGTATTTT.

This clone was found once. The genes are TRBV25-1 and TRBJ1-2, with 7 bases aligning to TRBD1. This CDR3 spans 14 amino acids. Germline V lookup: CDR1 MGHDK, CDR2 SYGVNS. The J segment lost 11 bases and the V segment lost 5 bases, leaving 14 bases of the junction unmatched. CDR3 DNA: TGTGCCAGCAGTAACCTACAGGGGAGCGGGGTATACACCTTC. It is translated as CASSNLQGSGVYTF.

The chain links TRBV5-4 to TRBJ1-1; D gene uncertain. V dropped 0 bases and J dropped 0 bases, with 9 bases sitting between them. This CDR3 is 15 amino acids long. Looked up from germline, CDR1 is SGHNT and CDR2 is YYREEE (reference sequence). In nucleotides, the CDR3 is TGTGCCAGCAGCTTGGCGGCAGTCATGAACACTGAAGCTTTCTTT. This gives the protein CASSLAAVMNTEAFF.

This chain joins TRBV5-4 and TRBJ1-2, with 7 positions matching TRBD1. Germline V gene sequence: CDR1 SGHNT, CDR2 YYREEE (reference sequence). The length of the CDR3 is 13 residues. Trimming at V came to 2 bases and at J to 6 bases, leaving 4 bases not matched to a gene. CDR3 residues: CASSFNRGHGYTF. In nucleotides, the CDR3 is TGTGCCAGCAGCTTCAACAGGGGACATGGCTACACCTTC.

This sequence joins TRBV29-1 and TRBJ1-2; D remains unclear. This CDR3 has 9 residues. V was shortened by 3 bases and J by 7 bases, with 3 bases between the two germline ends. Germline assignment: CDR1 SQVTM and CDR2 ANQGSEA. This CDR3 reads CSVDVGYTF. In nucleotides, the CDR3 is TGCAGCGTTGATGTTGGCTACACCTTC.

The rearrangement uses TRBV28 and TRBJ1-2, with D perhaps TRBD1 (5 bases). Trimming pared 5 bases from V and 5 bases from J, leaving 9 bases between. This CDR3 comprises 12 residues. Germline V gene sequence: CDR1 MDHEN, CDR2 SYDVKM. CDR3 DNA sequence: TGTGCCAGCAGTCGCGGGACGTATGGCTACACCTTC. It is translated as CASSRGTYGYTF.

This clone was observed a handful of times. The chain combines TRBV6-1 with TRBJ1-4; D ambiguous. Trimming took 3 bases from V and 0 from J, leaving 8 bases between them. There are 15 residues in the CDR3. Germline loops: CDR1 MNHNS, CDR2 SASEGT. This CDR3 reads CASSDQRATNEKLFF. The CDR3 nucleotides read TGTGCCAGCAGTGACCAGAGGGCAACTAATGAAAAACTGTTTTTT.

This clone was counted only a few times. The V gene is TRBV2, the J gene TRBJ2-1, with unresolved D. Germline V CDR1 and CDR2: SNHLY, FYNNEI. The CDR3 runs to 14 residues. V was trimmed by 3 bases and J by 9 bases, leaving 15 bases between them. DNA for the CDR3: TGTGCCAGCAGTGATAGGGTATCAGGCAGTGAGCAGTTCTTC. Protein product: CASSDRVSGSEQFF.

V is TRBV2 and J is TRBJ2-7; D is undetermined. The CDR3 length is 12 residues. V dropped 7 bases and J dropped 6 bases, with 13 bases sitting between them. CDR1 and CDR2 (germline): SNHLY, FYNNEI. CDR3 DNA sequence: TGTGCCAGCAACCTACTGGGTAGCGAGCAGTACTTC. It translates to CASNLLGSEQYF.

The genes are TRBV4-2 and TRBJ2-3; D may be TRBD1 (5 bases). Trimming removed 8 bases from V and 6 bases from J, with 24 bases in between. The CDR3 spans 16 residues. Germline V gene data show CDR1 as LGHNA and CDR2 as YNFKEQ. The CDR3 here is CASQTTGASTQDTQYF. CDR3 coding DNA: TGTGCCAGCCAAACGACTGGGGCTTCAACCCAGGATACGCAGTATTTT.

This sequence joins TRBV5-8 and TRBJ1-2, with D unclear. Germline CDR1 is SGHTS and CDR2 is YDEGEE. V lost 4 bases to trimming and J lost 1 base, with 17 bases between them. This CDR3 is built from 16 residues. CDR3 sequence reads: CASSLRWQSNNYGYTF. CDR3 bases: TGTGCCAGCAGCCTCCGGTGGCAGAGCAATAACTATGGCTACACCTTC.